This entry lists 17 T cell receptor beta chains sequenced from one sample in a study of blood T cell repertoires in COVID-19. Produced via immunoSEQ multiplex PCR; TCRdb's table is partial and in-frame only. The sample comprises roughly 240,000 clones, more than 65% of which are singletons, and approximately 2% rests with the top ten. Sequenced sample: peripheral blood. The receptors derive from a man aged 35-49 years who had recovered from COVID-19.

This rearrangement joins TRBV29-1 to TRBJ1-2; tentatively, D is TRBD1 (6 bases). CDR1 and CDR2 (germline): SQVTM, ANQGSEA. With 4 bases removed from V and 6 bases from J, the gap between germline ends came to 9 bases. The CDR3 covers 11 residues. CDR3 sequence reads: CSVAGADGYTF. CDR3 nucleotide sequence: TGCAGCGTTGCAGGGGCCGATGGCTACACCTTC.

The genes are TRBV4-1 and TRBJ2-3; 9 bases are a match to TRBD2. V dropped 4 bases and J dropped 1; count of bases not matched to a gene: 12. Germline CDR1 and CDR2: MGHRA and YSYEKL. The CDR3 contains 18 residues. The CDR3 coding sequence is TGCGCCAGCAGCCCTCCTTCAGGAGCGGGGGGCCGCACAGATACGCAGTATTTT. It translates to CASSPPSGAGGRTDTQYF.

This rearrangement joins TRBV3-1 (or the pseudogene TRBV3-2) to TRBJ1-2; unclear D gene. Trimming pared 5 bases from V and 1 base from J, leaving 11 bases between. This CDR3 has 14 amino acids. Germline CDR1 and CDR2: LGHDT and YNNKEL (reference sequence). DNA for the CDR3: TGTGCCAGCAGCTTAAACAGAAATAACTATGGCTACACCTTC. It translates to CASSLNRNNYGYTF.

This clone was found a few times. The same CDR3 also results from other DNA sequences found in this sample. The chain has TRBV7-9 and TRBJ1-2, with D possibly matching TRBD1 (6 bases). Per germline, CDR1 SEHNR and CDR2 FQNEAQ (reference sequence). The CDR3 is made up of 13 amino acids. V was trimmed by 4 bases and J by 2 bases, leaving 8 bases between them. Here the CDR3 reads CASSSGQNYGYTF. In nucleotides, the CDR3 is TGTGCCAGCAGCTCCGGACAGAACTATGGCTACACCTTC.

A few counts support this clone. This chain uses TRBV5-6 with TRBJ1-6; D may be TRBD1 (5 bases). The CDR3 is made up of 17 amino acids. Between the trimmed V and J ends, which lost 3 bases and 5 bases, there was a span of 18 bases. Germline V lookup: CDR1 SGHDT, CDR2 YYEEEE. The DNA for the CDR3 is TGTGCCAGCAGCTGGTGGGGGGTCCCTACAGATAATTCACCCCTCCACTTT. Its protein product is CASSWWGVPTDNSPLHF.

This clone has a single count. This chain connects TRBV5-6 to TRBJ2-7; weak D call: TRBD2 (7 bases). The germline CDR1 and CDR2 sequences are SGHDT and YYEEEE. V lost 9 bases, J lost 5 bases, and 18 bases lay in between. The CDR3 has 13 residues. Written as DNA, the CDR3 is TGTGCCACTAACCGGGGGGCGGGAGACGAGCAGTACTTC. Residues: CATNRGAGDEQYF.

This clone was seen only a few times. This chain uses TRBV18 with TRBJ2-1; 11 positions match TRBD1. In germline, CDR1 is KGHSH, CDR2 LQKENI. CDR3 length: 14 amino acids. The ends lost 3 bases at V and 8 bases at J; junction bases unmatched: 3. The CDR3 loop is CASSPGTGGDEQFF. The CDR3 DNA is TGTGCCAGCTCACCCGGGACAGGGGGAGATGAGCAGTTCTTC.

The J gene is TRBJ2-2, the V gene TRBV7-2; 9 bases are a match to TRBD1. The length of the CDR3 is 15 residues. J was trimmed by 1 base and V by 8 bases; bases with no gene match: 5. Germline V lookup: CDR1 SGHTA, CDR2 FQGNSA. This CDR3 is CASGLGQGNTGELFF. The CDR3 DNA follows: TGTGCCAGCGGGTTGGGACAGGGGAACACCGGGGAGCTGTTTTTT.

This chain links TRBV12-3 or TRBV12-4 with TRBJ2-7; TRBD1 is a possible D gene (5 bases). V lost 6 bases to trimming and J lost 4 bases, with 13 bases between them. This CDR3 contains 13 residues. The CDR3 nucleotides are TGTGCCAGCAGCCCTGGGGCCAAATACGAGCAGTACTTC. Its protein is CASSPGAKYEQYF.

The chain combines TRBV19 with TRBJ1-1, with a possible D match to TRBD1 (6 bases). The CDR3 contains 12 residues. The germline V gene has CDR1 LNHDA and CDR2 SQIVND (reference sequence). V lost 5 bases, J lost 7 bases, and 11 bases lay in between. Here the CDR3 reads CASSPRTVEAFF. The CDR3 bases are TGTGCCAGTAGTCCACGGACAGTTGAAGCTTTCTTT.

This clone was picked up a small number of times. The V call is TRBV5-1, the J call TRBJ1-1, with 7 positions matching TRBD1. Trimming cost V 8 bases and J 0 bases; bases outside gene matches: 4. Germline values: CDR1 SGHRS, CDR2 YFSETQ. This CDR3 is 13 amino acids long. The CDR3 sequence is CASHQGVNTEAFF. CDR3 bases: TGCGCCAGTCACCAGGGGGTGAACACTGAAGCTTTCTTT.

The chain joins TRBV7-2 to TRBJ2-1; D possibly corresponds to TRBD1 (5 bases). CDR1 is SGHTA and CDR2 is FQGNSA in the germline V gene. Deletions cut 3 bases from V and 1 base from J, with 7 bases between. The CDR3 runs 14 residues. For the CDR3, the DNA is TGTGCCAGCAGCTTGTCAGGGTCCTACAATGAGCAGTTCTTC. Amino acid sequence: CASSLSGSYNEQFF.

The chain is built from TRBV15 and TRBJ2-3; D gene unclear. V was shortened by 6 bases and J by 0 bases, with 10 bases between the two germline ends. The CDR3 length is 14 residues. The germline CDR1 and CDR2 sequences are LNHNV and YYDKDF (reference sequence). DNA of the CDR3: TGTGCCACCAGTCCAGGTGGTAGCACAGATACGCAGTATTTT. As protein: CATSPGGSTDTQYF.

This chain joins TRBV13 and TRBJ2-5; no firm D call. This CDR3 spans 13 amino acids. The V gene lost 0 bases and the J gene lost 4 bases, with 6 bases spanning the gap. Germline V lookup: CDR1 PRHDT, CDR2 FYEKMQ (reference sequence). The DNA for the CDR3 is TGTGCCAGCAGCTTAGGGGGCCGAGAGACCCAGTACTTC. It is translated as CASSLGGRETQYF.

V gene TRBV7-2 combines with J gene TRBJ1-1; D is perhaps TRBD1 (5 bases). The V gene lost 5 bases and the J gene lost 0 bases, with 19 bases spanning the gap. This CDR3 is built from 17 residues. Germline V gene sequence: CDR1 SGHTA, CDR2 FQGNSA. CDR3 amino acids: CASSLTGTRSMNTEAFF. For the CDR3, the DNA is TGTGCCAGCAGCCTTACAGGAACCAGGTCGATGAACACTGAAGCTTTCTTT.

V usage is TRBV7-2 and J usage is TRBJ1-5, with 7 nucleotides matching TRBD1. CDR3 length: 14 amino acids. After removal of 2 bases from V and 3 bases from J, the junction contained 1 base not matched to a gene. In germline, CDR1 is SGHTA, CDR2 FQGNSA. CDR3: CASSLTGVNQPQHF. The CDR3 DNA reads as TGTGCCAGCAGCTTAACAGGGGTCAATCAGCCCCAGCATTTT.

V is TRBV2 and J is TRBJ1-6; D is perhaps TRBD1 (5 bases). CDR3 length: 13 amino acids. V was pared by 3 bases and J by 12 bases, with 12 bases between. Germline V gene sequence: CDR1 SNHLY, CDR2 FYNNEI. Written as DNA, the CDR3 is TGTGCCAGCAGTGATAGGGGCGGTCAACCCCTCCACTTT. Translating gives CASSDRGGQPLHF.